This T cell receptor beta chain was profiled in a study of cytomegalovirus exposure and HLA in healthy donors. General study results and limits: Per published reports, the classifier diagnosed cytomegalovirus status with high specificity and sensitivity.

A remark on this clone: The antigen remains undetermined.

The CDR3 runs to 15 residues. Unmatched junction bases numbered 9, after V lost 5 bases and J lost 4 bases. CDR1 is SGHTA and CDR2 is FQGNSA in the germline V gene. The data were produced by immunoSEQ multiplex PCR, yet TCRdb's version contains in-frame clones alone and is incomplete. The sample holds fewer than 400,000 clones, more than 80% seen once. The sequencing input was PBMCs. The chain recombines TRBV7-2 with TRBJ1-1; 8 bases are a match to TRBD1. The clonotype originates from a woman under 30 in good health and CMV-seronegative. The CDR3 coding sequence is TGTGCCAGCAGCCGGACAGGGAATCCCCTCACTGAAGCTTTCTTT. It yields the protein CASSRTGNPLTEAFF.